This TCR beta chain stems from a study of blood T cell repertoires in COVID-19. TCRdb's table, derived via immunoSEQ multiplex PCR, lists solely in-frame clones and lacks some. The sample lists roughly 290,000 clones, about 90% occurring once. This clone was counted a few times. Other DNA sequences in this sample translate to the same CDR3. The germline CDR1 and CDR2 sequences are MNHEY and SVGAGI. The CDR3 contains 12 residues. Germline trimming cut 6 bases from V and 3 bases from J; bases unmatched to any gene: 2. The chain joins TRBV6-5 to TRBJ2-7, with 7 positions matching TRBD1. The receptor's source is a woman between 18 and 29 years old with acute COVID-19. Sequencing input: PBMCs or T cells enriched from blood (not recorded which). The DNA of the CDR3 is TGTGCCAGCAGCCGACAGGGCTACGAGCAGTACTTC. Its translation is CASSRQGYEQYF.